Shown below are 18 T cell receptor beta chains from a single sample sequenced in a study of cytomegalovirus exposure and HLA in healthy donors. Primers: 60 Vbeta forward and 13 Jbeta reverse. The method was immunoSEQ multiplex PCR; TCRdb's version includes in-frame clones alone and lacks a portion of them. Among roughly 130,000 clones listed, 80% were seen once. Sample: PBMCs. The receptors come from a man aged 40-55 years in good health and CMV-seronegative.

The rearrangement joins TRBV5-3 to TRBJ2-2, with a possible D match to TRBD1 (6 bases). TRBV5-3 is known as an ORF, though its function is uncertain. The CDR3 has 15 residues. Deletions cut 3 bases from V and 7 bases from J, with 16 bases between. DNA of the CDR3: TGTGCCAGAAGCTGTATTCAGGGGAAAGACGGGGAGCTGTTTTTT. Translating it yields CARSCIQGKDGELFF.

There are a few counts of this clone. This chain connects TRBV11-2 to TRBJ2-3; TRBD1 aligns across 8 bases. Trimming cost V 5 bases and J 4 bases; bases outside gene matches: 5. The CDR3 has 14 amino acids. In germline, CDR1 is SGHAT, CDR2 FQNNGV. The CDR3 reads CASSPETGADTQYF. CDR3 nucleotides: TGTGCCAGCAGCCCAGAGACAGGGGCAGATACGCAGTATTTT.

The count of this clone is one. The chain carries TRBV30 and TRBJ1-5, with D possibly being TRBD1 (5 bases). Per the germline V gene, CDR1 is GTSNPN and CDR2 is SVGIG (reference sequence). This CDR3 comprises 13 residues. With 4 bases removed from V and 0 bases from J, the gap between germline ends came to 7 bases. The CDR3 DNA is TGTGCCTGGACCCAGGGTAGCAATCAGCCCCAGCATTTT. Translated, it gives CAWTQGSNQPQHF.

The chain links TRBV2 to TRBJ1-3; no reliable D call. The CDR3 extends over 17 amino acids. Germline-derived CDR1 and CDR2 are SNHLY and FYNNEI. V was clipped by 7 bases and J by 2 bases, with 21 bases between them. CDR3 nucleotides: TGTGCCAGCACTATGAATACGGGAAATTGGGCTGGAAACACCATATATTTT. This gives the protein CASTMNTGNWAGNTIYF.

The rearrangement uses TRBV7-6 and TRBJ2-5; D gene ambiguous. Trimming took 5 bases from V and 3 from J, leaving 7 bases between them. Germline V gene lookup returns CDR1 SGHVS and CDR2 FNYEAQ. The CDR3 extends over 12 amino acids. The CDR3, as DNA: TGTGCCAGCAGCGTCACAGAAGAGACCCAGTACTTC. Amino acids: CASSVTEETQYF.

This rearrangement joins TRBV6-1 to TRBJ1-2; 9 nucleotides agree with TRBD1. This CDR3 is 17 amino acids long. V shed 0 bases and J 8 bases; nucleotides not matched to a gene: 13. Germline V CDR1 and CDR2: MNHNS, SASEGT. The CDR3 DNA reads as TGTGCCAGCAGTGAAGCCGGGACAGGGACGGTTCGCCTAGGCTACACCTTC. Amino acid sequence: CASSEAGTGTVRLGYTF.

V is TRBV18 and J is TRBJ2-5, with a tentative D call TRBD1 (5 bases). CDR3 length: 15 residues. V was trimmed by 3 bases and J by 2 bases, leaving 13 bases between them. Germline values: CDR1 KGHSH, CDR2 LQKENI. CDR3 residues: CASSPYLTGQETQYF. DNA of the CDR3: TGTGCCAGCTCACCTTATTTAACAGGTCAAGAGACCCAGTACTTC.

The genes are TRBV5-6 and TRBJ2-2; 15 nucleotides align to TRBD2. Germline values: CDR1 SGHDT, CDR2 YYEEEE. The V segment lost 1 base and the J segment 3 bases; nucleotides outside the gene matches: 7. The CDR3 is made up of 19 amino acids. DNA for the CDR3: TGTGCCAGCAGCTTGATTGGACTAGCGGGGGGGCATTACACCGGGGAGCTGTTTTTT. Its translation: CASSLIGLAGGHYTGELFF.

This clone has just one count. The rearrangement links TRBV5-4 to TRBJ2-3; 7 bases line up with TRBD2. V gave up 0 bases and J gave up 1 base; unmatched junction bases: 2. CDR3 length: 15 amino acids. Germline V CDR1 and CDR2: SGHNT, YYREEE (reference sequence). In DNA, the CDR3 is TGTGCCAGCAGCTTGGACCTAGCGGGCACAGATACGCAGTATTTT. It encodes CASSLDLAGTDTQYF.

The chain combines TRBV4-1 with TRBJ2-4, with 7 bases aligning to TRBD2. Per the germline V gene, CDR1 is MGHRA and CDR2 is YSYEKL. Trimming at V came to 4 bases and at J to 6 bases, leaving 12 bases not matched to a gene. The CDR3 consists of 16 residues. Here the CDR3 DNA reads TGCGCCAGCAGCCCCCAGGCAGGCGGGAGCGGAAACATTCAGTACTTC. This codes for CASSPQAGGSGNIQYF.

Concerning this clone: The same CDR3 can be traced to other DNA sequences in this sample. This chain uses TRBV5-1 with TRBJ2-5; D gene ambiguous. The V and J ends lost 5 bases and 2 bases respectively, with 4 bases between them. Germline loops: CDR1 SGHRS, CDR2 YFSETQ. The CDR3 runs to 11 residues. In nucleotides, the CDR3 is TGCGCCAGCAGTCTACAAGAGACCCAGTACTTC. Translation gives CASSLQETQYF. Full variable domain (rest looked up from reference TRBV5-1 and TRBJ2-5): KAGVTQTPRYLIKTRGQQVTLSCSPISGHRSVSWYQQTPGQGLQFLFEYFSETQRNKGNFPGRFSGRQFSNSRSEMNVSTLELGDSALYLCASSLQETQYFGPGTRLLVL.

This clone was observed a few times. This sequence joins TRBV4-2 and TRBJ2-1; tentative D call: TRBD2 (7 bases). This CDR3 region has 16 residues. Per germline, CDR1 LGHNA and CDR2 YNFKEQ. Trimming pared 0 bases from V and 7 bases from J, leaving 16 bases between. CDR3 amino acids: CASSQDVGGARNEQFF. The DNA of the CDR3 is TGTGCCAGCAGCCAAGATGTGGGGGGGGCGCGGAATGAGCAGTTCTTC.

The gene calls are TRBV29-1 and TRBJ2-1, with D possibly TRBD1 on 6 matching bases. Germline V lookup: CDR1 SQVTM, CDR2 ANQGSEA. The CDR3 is 14 amino acids. The ends were cut back, 3 bases at V and 4 bases at J, with 13 bases in the middle. The CDR3 DNA reads as TGCAGCGTTGAGCGTCAGGGGTTTTACAATGAGCAGTTCTTC. It codes for CSVERQGFYNEQFF.

In its sample, this clone was seen a few times. This rearrangement joins TRBV5-1 to TRBJ1-2, with 10 bases identical to TRBD1. Looked up from germline, CDR1 is SGHRS and CDR2 is YFSETQ. The CDR3 covers 15 residues. Unmatched junction bases numbered 11, after V lost 4 bases and J lost 8 bases. DNA for the CDR3: TGCGCCAGCAGCACACCGGACAGGGGGATACGAGGCTACACCTTC. This translates into CASSTPDRGIRGYTF.

V is TRBV5-1 and J is TRBJ1-1, with D unclear. This CDR3 is 14 amino acids long. Between the trimmed V and J ends, which lost 1 base and 0 bases, there was a span of 7 bases. Germline loops: CDR1 SGHRS, CDR2 YFSETQ. CDR3 in amino acids: CASSLQSMNTEAFF. In DNA, the CDR3 is TGCGCCAGCAGCTTGCAAAGCATGAACACTGAAGCTTTCTTT.

V usage is TRBV2 and J usage is TRBJ1-1; tentatively, D is TRBD1 (5 bases). The V gene lost 3 bases and the J gene lost 3 bases, with 11 bases spanning the gap. Germline lookup yields CDR1 SNHLY and CDR2 FYNNEI. This CDR3 is built from 14 residues. In nucleotides, the CDR3 is TGTGCCAGCAGTGATTGGGGGGGAGACACTGAAGCTTTCTTT. It encodes CASSDWGGDTEAFF.

The V and J genes are TRBV28 and TRBJ2-5; 9 bases line up with TRBD1. This CDR3 has 19 residues. With 5 bases clipped from V and 7 bases from J, the junction kept 23 bases outside the gene matches. Germline CDR1 and CDR2: MDHEN and SYDVKM. This CDR3 reads CASSPLRTGDSPRVVTQYF. The CDR3 region has the DNA TGTGCCAGCAGTCCTCTCCGGACAGGGGACAGCCCTCGGGTGGTGACCCAGTACTTC.

With regard to this clone: Other DNA sequences of this sample code for an identical CDR3. The chain has TRBV5-4 and TRBJ1-4; 8 bases fit TRBD1. V lost 1 base and J lost 7; bases outside the gene matches: 3. The CDR3 is 14 amino acids. Germline lookup yields CDR1 SGHNT and CDR2 YYREEE (reference sequence). This chain's CDR3 is CASSLQGAGEKLFF. CDR3 bases: TGTGCCAGCAGCTTGCAGGGGGCGGGTGAAAAACTGTTTTTT.